These 22 T cell receptor beta chains originate from one sample sequenced in a study of CD8+CD57+ T cells in acquired aplastic anemia. CD8+CD57+ cell expansion, shown by flow cytometry, had occurred in the patients selected for sequencing. The use of genomic DNA as template underpinned the TCR beta VDJ and CDR3 profiling. MiXCR, run by TCRdb on the reads, gives a single entry per CDR3 protein. The profile covers fewer than 200,000 distinct CDR3 sequences, with about two thirds appearing a single time and 45% to 60% taken by the ten largest. Material: sorted CD4+, CD8+, or CD8+CD57+ T cells (not recorded which) from PBMCs. These receptors were taken from a human donor with aplastic anemia.

This clonotype turned up a few times. The chain combines TRBV9 with TRBJ2-1; D ambiguous. CDR3 length: 15 amino acids. The germline V and J ends were trimmed by 0 bases and 0 bases, with 7 bases remaining between them. From germline, CDR1 is SGDLS and CDR2 YYNGEE. CDR3 DNA: TGTGCCAGCAGCGTAGGTCCAAACTCCTACAATGAGCAGTTCTTC. Its translation is CASSVGPNSYNEQFF. Based on the CDR3 plus reference TRBV9 and TRBJ2-1, the full variable domain is DSGVTQTPKHLITATGQRVTLRCSPRSGDLSVYWYQQSLDQGLQFLIQYYNGEERAKGNILERFSAQQFPDLHSELNLSSLELGDSALYFCASSVGPNSYNEQFFGPGTRLTVL.

This chain uses TRBV9 with TRBJ2-5; TRBD1 might be the D (5 bases). Per the germline V gene, CDR1 is SGDLS and CDR2 is YYNGEE. CDR3 length: 15 residues. V was trimmed by 0 bases and J by 2 bases, leaving 11 bases between them. The CDR3, as DNA: TGTGCCAGCAGCGTAGCCTGGGGCTCGCAAGAGACCCAGTACTTC. The encoded protein is CASSVAWGSQETQYF.

The rearrangement joins TRBV20-1 to TRBJ2-5; D is possibly TRBD1 or TRBD2 (5 bases each). Germline loops: CDR1 DFQATT, CDR2 SNEGSKA (reference sequence). The CDR3 consists of 16 residues. V lost 6 bases to trimming and J lost 2 bases, with 22 bases between them. In DNA form, the CDR3 reads TGCAGTGCCCCAGACGACGGGGCCGAGGTACAAGAGACCCAGTACTTC. This codes for CSAPDDGAEVQETQYF.

The chain joins TRBV7-2 to TRBJ2-7, with D possibly TRBD1 on 6 matching bases. Germline assignment: CDR1 SGHTA and CDR2 FQGNSA. The V end was cut by 5 bases, the J end by 6 bases, with 14 bases between. This CDR3 is built from 13 residues. CDR3 in amino acids: CASSQQGRSEQYF. The CDR3, as DNA: TGTGCCAGCAGCCAACAGGGTCGGTCCGAGCAGTACTTC. Full variable domain (rest looked up from reference TRBV7-2 and TRBJ2-7): GAGVSQSPSNKVTEKGKDVELRCDPISGHTALYWYRQSLGQGLEFLIYFQGNSAPDKSGLPSDRFSAERTGGSVSTLTIQRTQQEDSAVYLCASSQQGRSEQYFGPGTRLTVT.

This chain joins TRBV25-1 and TRBJ2-1; 8 positions agree with TRBD2. The CDR3 extends over 14 amino acids. The germline CDR1 and CDR2 sequences are MGHDK and SYGVNS. With 11 bases clipped from V and 6 bases from J, the junction kept 12 bases outside the gene matches. The CDR3 DNA reads as TGTGCCGCCTCCCGGGGGGGCCTATCCAATGAGCAGTTCTTC. As protein: CAASRGGLSNEQFF.

This clonotype showed up many times. J is TRBJ1-2 and V is TRBV25-1; TRBD1 agrees at 12 bases. This CDR3 has 13 residues. The V gene's germline CDR1 is MGHDK and CDR2 SYGVNS. With 10 bases clipped from V and 6 bases from J, the junction kept 6 bases outside the gene matches. The CDR3 sequence is CATGTGGEDGYTF. In DNA, the CDR3 is TGTGCCACCGGGACAGGGGGCGAGGATGGCTACACCTTC.

This clonotype showed up just once. The chain uses TRBV2 and TRBJ2-3; 11 bases align to TRBD1. The CDR3 runs to 15 residues. Losses at the gene ends were 6 bases for V and 5 bases for J; bases not matched to a gene: 7. In germline, CDR1 is SNHLY, CDR2 FYNNEI. The CDR3 here is CASSPGQGALDTQYF. In DNA, the CDR3 is TGTGCCAGCAGCCCAGGACAGGGGGCATTAGATACGCAGTATTTT.

The V gene is TRBV10-1, the J gene TRBJ1-5, with 9 bases lining up with TRBD1. Germline V gene data show CDR1 as WNHNN and CDR2 as SYGVQD (reference sequence). With V trimmed by 4 bases and J by 3 bases, 7 bases remained unmatched. The CDR3 has 16 amino acids. The CDR3 nucleotides read TGCGCCAGCAGTGTTTGGGACAGGGCTCCCAATCAGCCCCAGCATTTT. Amino acid sequence: CASSVWDRAPNQPQHF.

With respect to this clonotype: A read error is likely, as this CDR3 ends without the conserved phenylalanine or tryptophan. This sequence joins TRBV9 and TRBJ1-1; D remains unclear. Germline V gene data show CDR1 as SGDLS and CDR2 as YYNGEE. The CDR3 is 13 residues long. Trimming shortened V by 1 base and J by 1 base, and 5 bases separated the two germline ends. The CDR3 bases are TGTGCCAGCAGCGTACATCAGAACACTGAAGCTTTCCTT. It yields the protein CASSVHQNTEAFL.

The genes are TRBV19 and TRBJ2-3, with D perhaps TRBD1 (5 bases). V was clipped by 6 bases and J by 2 bases, with 9 bases between them. From germline, CDR1 is LNHDA and CDR2 SQIVND (reference sequence). There are 13 residues in the CDR3. CDR3 region: CASRTVATDTQYF. The CDR3 DNA sequence: TGTGCCAGTAGGACAGTCGCCACAGATACGCAGTATTTT.

The chain has TRBV7-2 and TRBJ1-6, with TRBD1 matching over 8 bases. Trimming at V came to 3 bases and at J to 8 bases, leaving 6 bases not matched to a gene. The CDR3 contains 15 residues. The germline gives CDR1 SGHTA, CDR2 FQGNSA. DNA of the CDR3: TGTGCCAGCAGCTTCCAGGGGGCTGGGGATTCACCCCTCCACTTT. It encodes CASSFQGAGDSPLHF.

The chain is built from TRBV7-2 and TRBJ2-3; D ambiguous. This CDR3 comprises 14 residues. Germline lookup yields CDR1 SGHTA and CDR2 FQGNSA. The V end lost 1 base, the J end lost 3 bases, and 8 bases lay between the germline ends. The CDR3 region has the DNA TGTGCCAGCAGCTTAGTGGCAATGACAGATACGCAGTATTTT. The encoded protein is CASSLVAMTDTQYF.

V and J are TRBV4-1 and TRBJ2-7, with a tentative D call TRBD1 (5 bases). Trimming shortened V by 4 bases and J by 6 bases, and 16 bases separated the two germline ends. CDR1 and CDR2 (germline): MGHRA, YSYEKL. This CDR3 comprises 14 residues. The CDR3 DNA reads TGCGCCAGCAGCCCGGACATCAGCGTCGGCGAGCAGTACTTC. The encoded protein is CASSPDISVGEQYF.

This rearrangement joins TRBV2 to TRBJ2-6; a weak D match, TRBD1 (5 bases). This CDR3 is 13 amino acids long. V lost 9 bases to trimming and J lost 3 bases, with 9 bases between them. Germline CDR1 is SNHLY and CDR2 is FYNNEI. The CDR3 region has the DNA TGTGCCAGTAAGGGGTATGGGGCCAACGTCCTGACTTTC. Translation: CASKGYGANVLTF.

This sequence joins TRBV9 and TRBJ2-1; unclear D gene. The CDR3 contains 15 residues. CDR1 SGDLS and CDR2 YYNGEE come from the germline V gene. Trimming removed 4 bases from V and 6 bases from J, with 17 bases in between. CDR3 sequence (DNA): TGTGCCAGCAGCCCCGAGGTGTTGACGCTCAATGAGCAGTTCTTC. Amino acids: CASSPEVLTLNEQFF.

Comments on this clonotype: The junction shows a germline mismatch at one end, possibly a read error. The chain uses TRBV6-5 and TRBJ1-1, with D possibly matching TRBD1 (6 bases). This CDR3 comprises 16 residues. Looked up from germline, CDR1 is MNHEY and CDR2 is SVGAGI. This chain's CDR3 is CAISESQGRGRAEAFF. CDR3 bases: TGTGCCATCAGTGAGTCACAGGGCCGGGGAAGGGCTGAAGCTTTCTTT.

This clonotype appeared a few times. The chain recombines TRBV10-3 with TRBJ1-6, with a possible D match to TRBD1 (6 bases). Deletions cut 7 bases from V and 11 bases from J, with 15 bases between. The CDR3 contains 13 residues. Germline V gene data show CDR1 as ENHRY and CDR2 as SYGVKD. CDR3 amino acids: CAINREGGTPLHF. CDR3 nucleotide sequence: TGTGCCATCAACAGGGAGGGAGGAACACCCCTCCACTTT.

This rearrangement joins TRBV7-9 to TRBJ2-5, with 7 positions matching TRBD2. Unmatched junction bases numbered 10, after V lost 1 base and J lost 5 bases. The CDR3 extends over 16 amino acids. Per the germline V gene, CDR1 is SEHNR and CDR2 is FQNEAQ (reference sequence). The CDR3 DNA reads TGTGCCAGCAGCTTAGGCGCAGCGGGGAAAGGGGAGACCCAGTACTTC. This codes for CASSLGAAGKGETQYF.

V is TRBV9 and J is TRBJ2-7; D gene unclear. This CDR3 region has 14 residues. Trimming took off 0 bases at V and 2 bases at J, with 9 bases between the two ends. Germline CDR1 SGDLS, CDR2 YYNGEE. The DNA for the CDR3 is TGTGCCAGCAGCGTAGTGGATTCTCCCTACGAGCAGTACTTC. Its protein product is CASSVVDSPYEQYF. Using reference TRBV9 and TRBJ2-7 for the parts outside the CDR3, the full variable domain is DSGVTQTPKHLITATGQRVTLRCSPRSGDLSVYWYQQSLDQGLQFLIQYYNGEERAKGNILERFSAQQFPDLHSELNLSSLELGDSALYFCASSVVDSPYEQYFGPGTRLTVT.

The chain has TRBV15 and TRBJ2-3, with 7 bases matching TRBD2. Trimming at V came to 5 bases and at J to 3 bases, leaving 14 bases not matched to a gene. Germline CDR1 and CDR2: LNHNV and YYDKDF (reference sequence). The CDR3 contains 17 residues. The CDR3, as DNA: TGTGCCACCAGCCTCCCTCCCTTGGCGGGAGCGACAGATACGCAGTATTTT. Translated: CATSLPPLAGATDTQYF.

CDR3 nucleotides: TGTGCCAGCAGTATTGGGTCTAGCGGGGGTAATGAGCAGTTCTTC. This codes for CASSIGSSGGNEQFF. This chain uses TRBV7-2 with TRBJ2-1, with 10 bases aligning to TRBD2. Germline values: CDR1 SGHTA, CDR2 FQGNSA. The CDR3 has 15 amino acids. Trimming cost V 6 bases and J 7 bases; bases outside gene matches: 9.

The chain recombines TRBV20-1 with TRBJ1-1; TRBD1 agrees at 7 bases. Germline-derived CDR1 and CDR2 are DFQATT and SNEGSKA (reference sequence). The J segment lost 5 bases and the V segment lost 3 bases, leaving 9 bases of the junction unmatched. The length of the CDR3 is 14 residues. The CDR3 DNA is TGCAGTGCTAGGGGCCGGGACAGAGGGACTGAAGCTTTCTTT. Translating it yields CSARGRDRGTEAFF.